This TCR beta chain was captured in a study of T-cell memory formation after mild COVID-19. The overall study: The TCR clusters were mostly specific to one donor.

Amplification by 5'RACE using constant-segment primers produced TCR alpha and TCR beta cDNA libraries that carried sample barcodes and UMIs. TCRdb processed the 5' RACE reads anew with MiXCR; each CDR3 protein has one entry. Found here are 75,000 to 90,000 distinct CDR3 sequences, approximately 15% of them singletons; the top ten hold 30% to 35%. CDR3 length: 13 amino acids. Germline V lookup: CDR1 MRHNA, CDR2 SNTAGT. Trimming pared 4 bases from V and 2 bases from J, leaving 7 bases between. The source material was PBMCs or a T cell subset sorted from them (not recorded which). The receptor's source is an adult woman who had mild COVID-19 (a few samples of this study predate the infection). Cell type and time point are not known. This chain joins TRBV6-4 and TRBJ2-3; D is ambiguous. CDR3 coding DNA: TGTGCCAGCAGTGTCCAGCCCACAGATACGCAGTATTTT. As protein: CASSVQPTDTQYF.